These T cell receptor beta chains were read from a single sample in a study of vaccination effects on CD4 cells after COVID-19. For these receptors, no antigen is known. Produced via immunoSEQ multiplex PCR; TCRdb's table is partial and in-frame only. The profile covers fewer than 50,000 clones, with about 80% appearing a single time and roughly 2.1% taken by the ten largest. The sample consisted of CD4+ T cells from PBMCs cultured with HCoV-NL63 spike peptides, taken after COVID-19 vaccination. These receptors were collected from a human donor who received a COVID-19 vaccine. Some clones in this sample may be carry-over from other donors' samples. Each CDR3 is given without its conserved first and last residue. Size is omitted from some rows. Given values are once, few, many or a class for expanded clones.

. TRBJ1-5 TRBV5-8 ASSSTGGATHQPQH
. TRBJ2-2 TRBV7-8 ASRVRGQSSNTGELF
once TRBJ2-2 TRBV3-1/TRBV3-2 ASSPRRDTGELF
. TRBJ2-5 TRBV5-6 ASSLSLAGGLVETQY
. TRBJ1-1 TRBV5-5 ASSIGPGTEAF
. TRBJ1-4 TRBV6-6 ASSPRIGGKDNEKLF
. TRBJ2-3 TRBV7-3 ASSLLGDRAGTDTQY
. TRBJ1-5 TRBV6-2/TRBV6-3 ASSYQGNQPQH
. TRBJ1-2 TRBV6-4 ASSALGTGGVYGYT
. TRBJ2-1 TRBV5-6 ASSLFWGAVYNEQF
. TRBJ1-5 TRBV5-1 ASAKSPITTGNQPQH
. TRBJ1-1 TRBV11-3 ASSEIQGTEAF
few TRBJ1-5 TRBV4-1 ASSQESLGAGNQPQH
. TRBJ2-2 TRBV7-3 ASSLSGGAAGELF
once TRBJ2-5 TRBV28 ASSPRGDQETQY
. TRBJ1-2 TRBV5-4 ASSLARLPDGYT
. TRBJ1-1 TRBV5-1 ASSAFGQKDTEAF
. TRBJ1-4 TRBV15 ATSRGTGSNEKLF
. TRBJ2-5 TRBV18 ASSPGRQPYQETQY
. TRBJ2-6 TRBV5-8 ASSLMVYLISGANVLT
once TRBJ2-3 TRBV9 ASSVGLAGLYDTQY
. TRBJ1-3 TRBV10-2 ASSDPSGNTIY
. TRBJ2-1 TRBV6-1 ASSEKYVTGTGLYNEQF
. TRBJ2-5 TRBV7-7 ASSLVGLRETQY
. TRBJ1-4 TRBV7-2 ASSLETGTYEKLF
. TRBJ1-4 TRBV7-2 ASSLMGQGNEKLF
. TRBJ2-3 TRBV15 ATSRHRDSSTDTQY
. TRBJ1-6 TRBV4-1 ASSHPLGENRGDRNSPLH
. TRBJ2-1 TRBV6-5 ASSRADQIPQF
. TRBJ1-2 TRBV7-8 ASSSFGRWGYGYT
few TRBJ2-5 TRBV5-5 ASSFLGGVETQY
. TRBJ2-1 TRBV29-1 SVDGRATYNEQF
. TRBJ2-1 TRBV5-1 ASSLSTSVGHEQF
. TRBJ2-2 TRBV12-3/TRBV12-4 ASSSGAPGELF
. TRBJ2-5 TRBV5-1 ASSLAPAVQETQY
. TRBJ2-3 TRBV6-5 ASGGFTDTQY
few TRBJ1-2 TRBV14 ASSPRGSYGYT
once TRBJ2-1 TRBV7-2 ASRRDREPYNEQF
. TRBJ2-3 TRBV5-8 ASSSPADTQY
. TRBJ2-5 TRBV5-4 ASSPHGPAGETQY
. TRBJ2-5 TRBV6-5 ASSYGGNLETQY
. TRBJ1-3 TRBV6-4 ASKPGQGLSGNTIY
. TRBJ1-5 TRBV12-3/TRBV12-4 ASSKEGNQPQH
. TRBJ2-5 TRBV9 ASSVTTQGASIGLQETQY
. TRBJ2-6 TRBV5-1 ASSSGGGAGANVLT
. TRBJ2-5 TRBV30 AWSVGGAGETQY
. TRBJ2-1 TRBV6-5 ASHLGGWTEQF
. TRBJ2-3 TRBV5-1 ASSGTASTDTQY